This T cell receptor (beta chain) derives from a study of cytomegalovirus exposure and HLA in healthy donors. Primers for the PCR totalled 60 Vbeta and 13 Jbeta. Some clones are missing from TCRdb's copy, which holds only in-frame ones; the method was immunoSEQ multiplex PCR. Its table records about 99,000 clones. With 1 base removed from V and 0 bases from J, the gap between germline ends came to 5 bases. The CDR3 totals 13 residues. Germline V gene data show CDR1 as SGHKS and CDR2 as YYEKEE (reference sequence). Notes on this clone: The target antigen is unknown.

The study's findings and limits: As a later analysis showed, a missense DCLRE1C variant was linked to trimming of TCR beta V- and J-genes. When presence/absence was analysed, sequencing depth was taken to be roughly uniform across donors. Most of the TCR beta V segments (in an earlier analysis) were productive either about 90% or about 30% of the time.

The chain couples TRBV5-5 to TRBJ2-7; D is unresolved. Sequencing was done on a sample of PBMCs. The sequence was obtained from a man between 35 and 55 years old in good health and CMV-seronegative. CDR3 protein: CASSLQFSYEQYF. As DNA, the CDR3 is TGTGCCAGCAGCTTGCAGTTCTCCTACGAGCAGTACTTC.